Listed here are 14 T cell receptor beta chains from one sample, sequenced in a study. TCRdb's table, derived via immunoSEQ multiplex PCR, lists solely in-frame clones and lacks some. The table shows some 70,000 clones, with roughly 93% occurring only once. Sequencing was done on a sample of PBMCs. These receptors were collected from a man in his forties with rheumatoid arthritis.

The rearrangement links TRBV6-5 to TRBJ1-4, with TRBD1 identical over 7 bases. The CDR3 sequence is 15 residues long. Germline CDR1 MNHEY, CDR2 SVGAGI. V was clipped by 5 bases and J by 3 bases; unmatched bases: 6. The CDR3 coding sequence is TGTGCCAGCAGTCCCGACAGGGCGGCTAATGAAAAACTGTTTTTT. Its translation is CASSPDRAANEKLFF.

The chain joins TRBV18 to TRBJ1-6; no definite D call. The V gene lost 2 bases and the J gene lost 11 bases, with 13 bases spanning the gap. The CDR3 is made up of 14 amino acids. Germline V gives CDR1 KGHSH, CDR2 LQKENI. CDR3 amino acids: CASSPGRTEPPLHF. The CDR3 DNA reads TGTGCCAGCTCACCAGGGAGAACTGAACCACCCCTCCACTTT. Combining the CDR3 with reference TRBV18 and TRBJ1-6 gives the whole variable domain NAGVMQNPRHLVRRRGQEARLRCSPMKGHSHVYWYRQLPEEGLKFMVYLQKENIIDESGMPKERFSAEFPKEGPSILRIQQVVRGDSAAYFCASSPGRTEPPLHFGNGTRLTVT.

The gene calls are TRBV10-3 and TRBJ1-2; TRBD1 agrees at 8 bases. Looked up from germline, CDR1 is ENHRY and CDR2 is SYGVKD. The CDR3 extends over 14 amino acids. The J segment lost 6 bases and the V segment lost 0 bases, leaving 3 bases of the junction unmatched. The DNA of the CDR3 is TGTGCCATCAGTGAGTCGGCAGGGGGCAATGGCTACACCTTC. Translation gives CAISESAGGNGYTF.

V usage is TRBV29-1 and J usage is TRBJ2-7; unclear D gene. This CDR3 spans 11 amino acids. The V gene's germline CDR1 is SQVTM and CDR2 ANQGSEA. The germline V and J ends were trimmed by 8 bases and 3 bases, with 11 bases remaining between them. CDR3 protein: CSFLYSYEQYF. CDR3 bases: TGCAGCTTTCTCTACAGCTACGAGCAGTACTTC.

This clone is a singleton in its sample. The rearrangement uses TRBV6-1 and TRBJ2-7; D is ambiguous. Germline V gene sequence: CDR1 MNHNS, CDR2 SASEGT. Trimming left V 3 bases short and J 0 bases short, with 9 bases between. This CDR3 region has 14 residues. The CDR3 DNA follows: TGTGCCAGCAGTGAGGCCAGGATCTCCTACGAGCAGTACTTC. It translates to CASSEARISYEQYF.

This clone occurred once. This chain joins TRBV9 and TRBJ2-5, with a weak D call TRBD2 (5 bases). The V end lost 0 bases, the J end lost 6 bases, and 12 bases lay between the germline ends. The length of the CDR3 is 14 residues. CDR1 and CDR2 (germline): SGDLS, YYNGEE. CDR3 sequence reads: CASSVAVGVQTQYF. In DNA form, the CDR3 reads TGTGCCAGCAGCGTAGCCGTGGGAGTGCAGACCCAGTACTTC.

The chain is built from TRBV15 and TRBJ1-6; no firm D call. The CDR3 totals 13 residues. V was trimmed by 9 bases and J by 1 base, leaving 7 bases between them. The germline CDR1 and CDR2 sequences are LNHNV and YYDKDF (reference sequence). CDR3 residues: CATAASYNSPLHF. DNA for the CDR3: TGTGCCACTGCAGCGTCCTATAATTCACCCCTCCACTTT.

The chain carries TRBV5-1 and TRBJ1-1; D gene ambiguous. V was shortened by 0 bases and J by 1 base, with 4 bases between the two germline ends. Germline loops: CDR1 SGHRS, CDR2 YFSETQ. The CDR3 extends over 13 amino acids. CDR3 DNA: TGCGCCAGCAGCTTGGCAGGGAACACTGAAGCTTTCTTT. It is translated as CASSLAGNTEAFF.

This chain joins TRBV5-1 and TRBJ2-7; maybe TRBD2 (7 bases). The CDR3 runs 13 residues. Trimming pared 9 bases from V and 5 bases from J, leaving 18 bases between. The germline V gene has CDR1 SGHRS and CDR2 YFSETQ. DNA for the CDR3: TGCGCCACCTCTCCGGGGGGCAGCGACGAGCAGTACTTC. This gives the protein CATSPGGSDEQYF.

The chain recombines TRBV7-9 with TRBJ2-3; TRBD2 aligns across 10 bases. Germline V gives CDR1 SEHNR, CDR2 FQNEAQ (reference sequence). Trimming removed 5 bases from V and 0 bases from J; junction bases left unmatched: 8. This CDR3 contains 17 residues. This chain's CDR3 is CASSRNSGRPSTDTQYF. The CDR3 nucleotides are TGTGCCAGCAGCCGAAATAGCGGGAGGCCTAGCACAGATACGCAGTATTTT.

This chain joins TRBV6-5 and TRBJ1-2, with 9 bases fitting TRBD1. Trimming removed 5 bases from V and 7 bases from J; junction bases left unmatched: 11. Germline loops: CDR1 MNHEY, CDR2 SVGAGI. The CDR3 extends over 15 amino acids. The CDR3 region is CASSRRDRVLSGYTF. CDR3 DNA: TGTGCCAGCAGTCGCCGGGACAGGGTTTTAAGTGGCTACACCTTC.

The chain carries TRBV3-1 (or the pseudogene TRBV3-2) and TRBJ2-6; tentative D call: TRBD2 (7 bases). Germline CDR1 is LGHDT and CDR2 is YNNKEL (reference sequence). The CDR3 covers 17 residues. V lost 7 bases, J lost 2 bases, and 18 bases lay in between. This CDR3 is CASTRGAQDPGANVLTF. The DNA for the CDR3 is TGTGCCAGCACTCGGGGGGCACAGGACCCTGGGGCCAACGTCCTGACTTTC.

The V gene is TRBV30, the J gene TRBJ2-3, with 8 bases lining up with TRBD1. V shed 3 bases and J 0 bases; nucleotides not matched to a gene: 11. Germline CDR1 is GTSNPN and CDR2 is SVGIG (reference sequence). This CDR3 region has 17 residues. For the CDR3, the DNA is TGTGCCTGGAGCACCGGACAGGGAAAATCTAGCACAGATACGCAGTATTTT. It codes for CAWSTGQGKSSTDTQYF. The variable domain in full, with the rest retrieved from reference TRBV30 and TRBJ2-3, is SQTIHQWPATLVQPVGSPLSLECTVEGTSNPNLYWYRQAAGRGLQLLFYSVGIGQISSEVPQNLSASRPQDRQFILSSKKLLLSDSGFYLCAWSTGQGKSSTDTQYFGPGTRLTVL.

The J gene is TRBJ2-7, the V gene TRBV4-2; 8 nucleotides match TRBD1. Germline CDR1 reads LGHNA; CDR2 reads YNFKEQ. The CDR3 has 14 amino acids. Trimming cost V 2 bases and J 8 bases; bases outside gene matches: 8. The CDR3 region is CASSQPGQGSKQYF. The CDR3 nucleotides read TGTGCCAGCAGCCAACCTGGACAGGGTAGCAAGCAGTACTTC.